A selection of T cell receptor beta chains follows, all from one sample in a study of blood T cell repertoires in COVID-19. Sequencing was performed with immunoSEQ multiplex PCR; in TCRdb, only in-frame clones are kept and a portion is missing. The sample holds around 190,000 clones, about 83% seen once. Material for sequencing was PBMCs or T cells enriched from blood (not recorded which). The origin of the receptors is a man aged 35-49 years with acute COVID-19. CDR3s include the opening cysteine and the closing phenylalanine or tryptophan. Each record gives: V gene, CDR3 protein.

TRBV27 | CASSPPGVSGELFF
TRBV27 | CASRDTGSYEQYF
TRBV7-3 | CASSDRATDTQYF
TRBV7-8 | CASSLEGEGDTQYF
TRBV10-3 | CAISTRQSRIPEAFF
TRBV5-1 | CASSLGRDLSPLHF
TRBV5-1 | CASSPGHGGTNNEQFF
TRBV9 | CASSPRTSGNYEQYF
TRBV3-1/TRBV3-2 | CASSRGDLPLNTEAFF
TRBV28 | CASRRDSSYNSPLHF
TRBV19 | CASSPGTSEGDEQYF
TRBV10-3 | CAISEGTSARTDTQYF
TRBV6-5 | CASSLSGQGPTEAFF
TRBV28 | CASTASMGSTYEQYF
TRBV5-1 | CASSGGTGSSYNSPLHF
TRBV7-8 | CASSRKAGHTGELFF
TRBV7-2 | CASSSPGRSETQYF
TRBV24-1 | CATRTSGQTDTQYF
TRBV6-2/TRBV6-3 | CASSYPNGVYGYTF
TRBV9 | CASSVEGDRDGYTF
TRBV7-8 | CASSISGSSYEQYF
TRBV27 | CASGKPGQNYEQYF
TRBV6-5 | CATTQGSLAKNIQYF
TRBV4-1 | CASSQGTSEETQYF
TRBV7-2 | CASSLVAGGRDTQYF
TRBV15 | CATSRTSIRGSPLHF
TRBV7-9 | CASSLGQGGSNYGYTF
TRBV15 | CATNSGLANEQFF
TRBV9 | CASSGGTSGSMTYNEQFF
TRBV30 | CAWRKRDRFEKLFF
TRBV2 | CASSAGLAGGWNEQFF
TRBV5-1 | CASSHWRNTEAFF
TRBV7-2 | CASSFGQGRGYTF
TRBV24-1 | CATSDVGGPGELFF
TRBV19 | CASSQSSGRTEAFF
TRBV19 | CASSIGQGVGSNQPQHF
TRBV5-6 | CASSLAGVSVYGYTF
TRBV5-1 | CASSPSRGTEAFF
TRBV6-5 | CASSFGTGTYEQYF
TRBV5-1 | CASLPGSRTSTDTQYF
TRBV4-2 | CASSSLGLAGAPDTQYF
TRBV28 | CASRTTGTNEQYF
TRBV19 | CASSIPYSNQPQHF
TRBV9 | CASSVVGSRGEQYF
TRBV30 | CAWSGRPGKTQYF
TRBV5-6 | CASSGGQGYNEKLFF
TRBV10-2 | CASRAGTSGRVRNIQYF
TRBV19 | CASSSGTGSYEQYF
TRBV6-4 | CASSRELAGYNEQFF
TRBV28 | CASSPHGQGDDQPQHF
TRBV10-3 | CAISESQGTEEKLFF
TRBV7-6 | CASSPEAGELYEQYF
TRBV5-4 | CASSIGQGAYEQYF
TRBV18 | CASSATYNEQFF
TRBV10-3 | CAISADTGTGLQHF
TRBV19 | CASSMGPGGTDTQYF
TRBV19 | CASSTEQGRTEAFF
TRBV7-9 | CATTKRGSSYNEQFF
TRBV10-3 | CAIGLSASLVEQFF
TRBV4-1 | CASSQVLPTGELFF